This record concerns one TCR beta chain sequence. At sampling all donors were nominally healthy, likely with unrecorded immune exposures. This sample is part of a study of cytomegalovirus exposure and HLA in healthy donors. There are 16 residues in the CDR3. Trimming cost V 7 bases and J 5 bases; bases outside gene matches: 11. Germline CDR1 SGHAT, CDR2 FQNNGV. PCR amplification relied on 60 Vbeta primers (plus 13 Jbeta primers). The data were produced by immunoSEQ multiplex PCR, yet TCRdb's version contains in-frame clones alone and is incomplete. The sample's table shows some 200,000 clones. Sequencing input: PBMCs. This chain joins TRBV11-2 and TRBJ2-1, with 10 bases lining up with TRBD2. This TCR was recovered from a boy between 5 and 17 years old in good health and CMV-seronegative. This CDR3 reads CASNDLSGGFHNEQFF. The CDR3, as DNA: TGTGCCAGCAACGACCTTAGCGGGGGGTTTCACAATGAGCAGTTCTTC.